A selection of T cell receptor beta chains follows, all from one sample in a study of cytomegalovirus exposure and HLA in healthy donors. Method: immunoSEQ multiplex PCR; TCRdb's copy keeps in-frame clones and lacks some. This sample has fewer than 300,000 clones, with about 80% found just once. Sequenced sample: PBMCs. The receptors here all came from a girl aged 2 to 9 in good health and CMV-seronegative. CDR3s include the opening cysteine and the closing phenylalanine or tryptophan. Each record gives: clone size, J gene, V gene, CDR3 protein. Expanded clones are given a class, and other clones once, few, many or no size at all.

>.|TRBJ2-1|TRBV9
CASSATGGPYHEQFF
>.|TRBJ1-2|TRBV9
CASSVNPGENYGYTF
>.|TRBJ2-5|TRBV4-2
CASSQSPGRMETQYF
>.|TRBJ2-5|TRBV5-1
CASSLPPRGPQETQYF
>few|TRBJ2-7|TRBV25-1
CASSEAHDRGDEQYF
>.|TRBJ1-6|TRBV6-5
CASQDRVNSPLHF
>.|TRBJ1-1|TRBV29-1
CSAGGDTLGAEAFF
>.|TRBJ1-1|TRBV7-9
CASSLTGNTEAFF
>.|TRBJ2-1|TRBV7-7
CASSLESRTDEQFF
>few|TRBJ2-7|TRBV19
CASSITSGQFDEQYF
>.|TRBJ2-7|TRBV7-9
CASSSPGSSYEQYF
>.|TRBJ1-2|TRBV2
CASSVGRGDYYGYTF
>.|TRBJ1-2|TRBV11-2
CASSTHVGRGGYTF
>.|TRBJ2-5|TRBV5-1
CASSLGAGAETQYF
>once|TRBJ1-1|TRBV6-5
CASSYSGHQYTEAFF
>.|TRBJ2-7|TRBV5-1
CASSLSGAYEQYF
>.|TRBJ1-5|TRBV19
CASSVVDSNQPQHF
>.|TRBJ2-3|TRBV5-1
CASSGGLGVSDTQYF
>.|TRBJ2-5|TRBV7-3
CASSERGGLKETQYF
>.|TRBJ2-5|TRBV5-1
CASSLGTPQETQYF
>.|TRBJ2-7|TRBV5-4
CASSFTNRGNAGQYF
>.|TRBJ2-7|TRBV6-6
CASSIVRGPYEQYF
>.|TRBJ1-1|TRBV25-1
CASSELGHPEAFF
>.|TRBJ2-6|TRBV6-1
CASSGQTSGANVLTF
>.|TRBJ1-4|TRBV4-1
CASSRQGSTNEKLFF
>.|TRBJ1-4|TRBV4-1
CASSPGPTVNEKLFF
>once|TRBJ1-2|TRBV5-1
CASSWGPATNYGYTF
>.|TRBJ2-3|TRBV28
CASSLSSGGGTDTQYF
>.|TRBJ1-1|TRBV18
CASSPKRQYTEAFF
>.|TRBJ1-2|TRBV5-5
CASRRRRYNYGYTF
>.|TRBJ1-5|TRBV7-6
CASSATGNSNQPQHF
>once|TRBJ2-1|TRBV28
CASSLNEQFF
>.|TRBJ1-5|TRBV5-8
CASSLGRDSYSNQPQHF
>.|TRBJ2-3|TRBV7-2
CASSFRGFSSTDTQYF
>.|TRBJ2-7|TRBV6-5
CASSYSPGGPYEQYF
>few|TRBJ1-1|TRBV7-9
CASSLGQGIPEAFF
>.|TRBJ1-6|TRBV6-1
CASGSGTGGYPLHF
>.|TRBJ2-7|TRBV7-6
CASSSEGGGSYEQYF
>.|TRBJ1-5|TRBV19
CASRYRAEAQHF
>.|TRBJ1-2|TRBV28
CASSLDRDRGYGYTF
>.|TRBJ2-7|TRBV5-6
CASSPSPGGAYEQYF
>once|TRBJ2-7|TRBV7-2
CASSWAPGTYEQYF
>few|TRBJ2-3|TRBV29-1
CSVTLIITDTQYF
>.|TRBJ1-6|TRBV7-9
CASSLEVDRNSPLHF
>.|TRBJ1-6|TRBV6-5
CASSYTGSYNSPLHF
>.|TRBJ2-7|TRBV7-9
CASSSPLGGIYEQYF
>.|TRBJ1-1|TRBV7-2
CASSLGLLNTEAFF
>.|TRBJ2-6|TRBV2
CASIEAGTAFSGANVLTF
>.|TRBJ2-3|TRBV5-1
CASTGQDRSGDTQYF
>few|TRBJ1-4|TRBV4-2
CASKQGPNEKLFF
>.|TRBJ2-6|TRBV2
CASSELTGLSGANVLTF
>.|TRBJ2-1|TRBV10-3
CATIAVPPYNEQFF
>once|TRBJ1-6|TRBV4-1
CASSQAGGWRSPLHF
>.|TRBJ2-7|TRBV5-1
CASNLTGSSYEQYF
>.|TRBJ2-3|TRBV7-8
CASSLAGTGKSPSHTDTQYF
>.|TRBJ1-1|TRBV2
CASSTLLRNTEAFF
>.|TRBJ1-5|TRBV5-1
CASSPSPGTRQPQHF
>.|TRBJ2-7|TRBV6-5
CASSYAPGTAAYEQYF
>.|TRBJ1-1|TRBV7-6
CASSLGFRLNTEAFF
>few|TRBJ1-2|TRBV7-9
CASSLKLTGGDDYGYTF